This T cell receptor (beta chain) was sequenced in a study of blood T cell repertoires in COVID-19. The method was immunoSEQ multiplex PCR; TCRdb's version includes in-frame clones alone and lacks a portion of them. The sample includes 18,000 or so clones, around nine tenths of them seen just once. With V trimmed by 0 bases and J by 0 bases, 11 bases remained unmatched. The CDR3 is 18 residues long. Per the germline V gene, CDR1 is SGHKS and CDR2 is YYEKEE (reference sequence). Sequences were obtained from peripheral blood. The sequence came from a man aged 40-55 years with active COVID-19. The chain links TRBV5-5 to TRBJ2-7, with 8 nucleotides matching TRBD2. CDR3 DNA: TGTGCCAGCAGCTTGGTGGGCTTCGCGGGAGGCCGCTCCTACGAGCAGTACTTC. It encodes CASSLVGFAGGRSYEQYF. Based on the CDR3 plus reference TRBV5-5 and TRBJ2-7, the full variable domain is DAGVTQSPTHLIKTRGQQVTLRCSPISGHKSVSWYQQVLGQGPQFIFQYYEKEERGRGNFPDRFSARQFPNYSSELNVNALLLGDSALYLCASSLVGFAGGRSYEQYFGPGTRLTVT.